The 5 T cell receptor beta chains below were found in one sample sequenced in a study of blood T cells in healthy people across ages. Sample-barcoded 5' priming and a J-beta primer mix drove a second PCR of about 6 to 11 cycles. TCRdb reprocessed the 5' RACE reads with MiXCR, giving one entry per CDR3 protein. There are hundreds of thousands of distinct CDR3 sequences in the sample; approximately 49% occur only once, and around 32% lies in the top ten. Sequencing used blood. Source of these receptors: an older woman in good health.

This chain links TRBV29-1 with TRBJ2-7; D might be TRBD1 (6 bases). Germline V CDR1 and CDR2: SQVTM, ANQGSEA. V was trimmed by 4 bases and J by 3 bases, leaving 16 bases between them. CDR3 length: 14 residues. Here the CDR3 reads CSVVKAGANYEQYF. CDR3 nucleotides: TGCAGCGTTGTTAAGGCAGGGGCTAACTACGAGCAGTACTTC.

This clonotype was detected a few times. The J gene is TRBJ2-7, the V gene TRBV10-3; the match to TRBD2 covers 10 bases. V shed 4 bases and J 2 bases; nucleotides not matched to a gene: 2. The germline V gene has CDR1 ENHRY and CDR2 SYGVKD. The CDR3 consists of 14 residues. CDR3 loop: CAISGAGGTYEQYF. DNA of the CDR3: TGTGCCATCAGTGGAGCGGGAGGGACCTACGAGCAGTACTTC.

This clonotype turned up a few times. This chain joins TRBV20-1 and TRBJ2-1; maybe TRBD2 (6 bases). The germline gives CDR1 DFQATT, CDR2 SNEGSKA (reference sequence). This CDR3 is built from 14 residues. With 6 bases removed from V and 0 bases from J, the gap between germline ends came to 12 bases. CDR3 nucleotides: TGCAGTGCGCCGGGGGAGGCCTCCTACAATGAGCAGTTCTTC. Translated, it gives CSAPGEASYNEQFF.

This clonotype has a handful of counts. This chain uses TRBV29-1 with TRBJ2-1; tentatively, D is TRBD2 (6 bases). Germline lookup yields CDR1 SQVTM and CDR2 ANQGSEA. The CDR3 has 16 residues. Trimming pared 4 bases from V and 6 bases from J, leaving 22 bases between. The CDR3 DNA is TGCAGCGTTGTGTCTCTTGGGGCTAGCGATAGCAATGAGCAGTTCTTC. Residues: CSVVSLGASDSNEQFF.

The chain carries TRBV5-1 and TRBJ2-1, with TRBD2 identical over 8 bases. This CDR3 contains 16 residues. Germline V gene lookup returns CDR1 SGHRS and CDR2 YFSETQ. V lost 4 bases to trimming and J lost 5 bases; unmatched junction nucleotides: 11. CDR3 in amino acids: CASSPGGNGNNNEQFF. CDR3 bases: TGCGCCAGCAGCCCGGGGGGGAATGGGAACAACAATGAGCAGTTCTTC.